The following is a T cell receptor (beta chain) sequence with its context. This clonotype was seen just once. The target of this receptor is not known. The input lacks base qualities; no much larger clone sits a single base away. One read alone provides weak support. This sample was taken from a study of molecular identifiers for immune sequencing clone quantification (dated by TCRdb to between 2018 and 2020). For the wider study: In a replicate experiment, RNA from around 20,000 or 100,000 naive CD8 T cells was split into five aliquots, four of which were sequenced. This methods study used CD8 T cells to benchmark TCR RNA copy counting and molecular-identifier clustering-based TCR repertoire sequencing (MIDCIRS). What the study reported, not specific to this receptor: The naive libraries included spiked-in Jurkat TCR RNA (about 11 copies' worth), and this RNA is not part of the donor repertoire. Modeling estimated approximately 3 recovered TCR RNA copies per cell, compared with around 9.7 by digital PCR, which implies about 30% capture efficiency. A single cell's worth of spiked-in Jurkat TCR RNA was reported detectable even among about 1.1 million naive CD8 T cells. Without barcode sub-clustering, chimeric consensus sequences inflated TCR diversity; chimeras reached as high as 47%. In CMV-specific effector cells, over 99% of molecules were held by clones above 20 RNA copies, whereas under 1% of molecules were held by such clones in naive cells. Highly expanded clone sizes could be underestimated if identical TCR molecules share a barcode.

Libraries of naive CD8 T cells were generated from roughly 18,000 to 920,000 sorted cells, with 10%, 30% or 50% of the purified RNA used. On a BD FACSAria II, naive CD8 T cells were FACS-sorted as CD8+CD4-CCR7+CD45RA+ and collected into RLT Plus buffer. To test detection sensitivity, Jurkat RNA equal to ten TCR copies was added to samples of roughly 17,000-1,100,000 naive CD8 T cells. Enrichment of CD8 T cells was performed with RosetteSep CD8+ T Cell Enrichment Cocktail and Ficoll-Paque, after which ACK red cell lysis was carried out. The germline V gene supplies CDR1 SGHAT and CDR2 FQNNGV. Between the V and J ends, shortened by 5 bases and 0 bases respectively, the junction contains 11 bases. From the cysteine through the phenylalanine, the CDR3 covers 15 amino acids. The DNA shown is the 45-base CDR3, in frame from base 1. The library was produced with PCR. Sequencing was carried out with a NextSeq 500. Bulk TCR libraries were made following a previously described method, with the TCR primers given in Table S5. Total RNA was purified with the Qiagen AllPrep DNA/RNA kit. Before analysis, reads from multiple sequencing runs of one library were combined. The authors processed their data as follows. Reads were retained only if an exact TCR constant sequence was present, and the retained reads were trimmed to 150 nt and grouped according to their 12-nt molecular barcodes. Within each barcode group, reads were sub-clustered at a 15% Levenshtein threshold, and quality-weighted consensus sequences were built per RNA molecule. Non-functional sequences were excluded, and lower-count sequences lying one edit away from another sequence were also excluded. Based on a fit of two negative binomial distributions, barcode sub-clusters having less than 20% of the maximum read count were discarded. TCRdb ran its own pipeline on the public reads, namely fastp trimming at Q25 and MiXCR clone calling, and kept in-frame beta chains. Entries are consolidated by CDR3 protein sequence, retaining the most common genes and DNA. The V and J calls follow TCRdb's processing rather than the paper's. Across this sample there are over 50,000 distinct CDR3 sequences, with around 34% seen only once. The ten largest clonotypes hold 3% to 4.5% of the sample.

The chain couples TRBV11-2 to TRBJ2-1, with a tentative D gene TRBD2 over 5 matching bases. Sequencing was performed on naive CD8+ T cells from blood, with Jurkat cell RNA spiked in. The cell subset or site label for this specimen denotes: FACS-sorted CD8+CD4-CCR7+CD45RA+ naive T cells. The clonotype was recovered from a human donor in good health. Some libraries in this study had Jurkat cell RNA spiked in. The nucleotide sequence is TGTGCCAGCAGCCGTTTGGGGAGCTCCTACAATGAGCAGTTCTTC. Its protein reads: CASSRLGSSYNEQFF.